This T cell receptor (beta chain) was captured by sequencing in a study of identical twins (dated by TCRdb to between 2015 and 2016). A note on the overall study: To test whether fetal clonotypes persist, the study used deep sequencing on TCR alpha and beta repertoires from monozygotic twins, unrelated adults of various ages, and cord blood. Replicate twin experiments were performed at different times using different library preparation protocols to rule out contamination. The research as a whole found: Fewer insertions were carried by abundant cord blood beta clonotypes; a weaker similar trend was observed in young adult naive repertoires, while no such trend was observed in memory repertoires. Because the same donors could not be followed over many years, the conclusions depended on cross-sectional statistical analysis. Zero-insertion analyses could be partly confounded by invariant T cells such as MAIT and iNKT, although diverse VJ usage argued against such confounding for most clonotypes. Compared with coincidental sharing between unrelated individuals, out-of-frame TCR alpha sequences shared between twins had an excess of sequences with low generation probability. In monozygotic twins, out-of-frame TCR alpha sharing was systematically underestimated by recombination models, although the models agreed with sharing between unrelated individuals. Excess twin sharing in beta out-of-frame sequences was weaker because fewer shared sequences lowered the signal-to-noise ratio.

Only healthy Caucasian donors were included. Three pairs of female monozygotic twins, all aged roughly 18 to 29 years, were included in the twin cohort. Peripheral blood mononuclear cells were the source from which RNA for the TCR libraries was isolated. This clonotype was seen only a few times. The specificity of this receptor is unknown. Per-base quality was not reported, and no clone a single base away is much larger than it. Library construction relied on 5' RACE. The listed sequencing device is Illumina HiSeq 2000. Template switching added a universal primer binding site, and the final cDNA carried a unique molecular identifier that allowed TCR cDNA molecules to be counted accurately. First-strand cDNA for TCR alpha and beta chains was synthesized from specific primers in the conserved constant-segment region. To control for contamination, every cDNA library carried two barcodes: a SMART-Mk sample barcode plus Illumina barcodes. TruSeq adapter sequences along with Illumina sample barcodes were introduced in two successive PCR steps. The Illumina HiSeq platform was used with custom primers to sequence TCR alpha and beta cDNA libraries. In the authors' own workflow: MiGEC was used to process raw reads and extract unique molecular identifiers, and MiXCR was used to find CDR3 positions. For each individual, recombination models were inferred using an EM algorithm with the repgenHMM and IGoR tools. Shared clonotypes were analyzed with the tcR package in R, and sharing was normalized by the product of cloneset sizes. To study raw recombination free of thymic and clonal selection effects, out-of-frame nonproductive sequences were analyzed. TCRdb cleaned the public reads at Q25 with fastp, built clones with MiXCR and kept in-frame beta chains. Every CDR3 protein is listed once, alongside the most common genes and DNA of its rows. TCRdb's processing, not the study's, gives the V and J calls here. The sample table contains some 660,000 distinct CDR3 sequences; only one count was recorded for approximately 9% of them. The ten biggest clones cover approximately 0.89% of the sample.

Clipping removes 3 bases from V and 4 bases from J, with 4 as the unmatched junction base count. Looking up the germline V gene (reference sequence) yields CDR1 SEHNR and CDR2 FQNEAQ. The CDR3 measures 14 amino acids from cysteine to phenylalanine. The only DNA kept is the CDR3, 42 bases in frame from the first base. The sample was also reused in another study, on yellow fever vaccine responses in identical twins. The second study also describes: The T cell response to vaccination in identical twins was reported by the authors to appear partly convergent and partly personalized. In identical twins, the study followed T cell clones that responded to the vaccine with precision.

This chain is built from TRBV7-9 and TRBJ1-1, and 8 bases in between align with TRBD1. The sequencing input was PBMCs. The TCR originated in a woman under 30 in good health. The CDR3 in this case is CASSFYGTGTEAFF. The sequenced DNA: TGTGCCAGCAGCTTTTACGGGACAGGCACTGAAGCTTTCTTT.